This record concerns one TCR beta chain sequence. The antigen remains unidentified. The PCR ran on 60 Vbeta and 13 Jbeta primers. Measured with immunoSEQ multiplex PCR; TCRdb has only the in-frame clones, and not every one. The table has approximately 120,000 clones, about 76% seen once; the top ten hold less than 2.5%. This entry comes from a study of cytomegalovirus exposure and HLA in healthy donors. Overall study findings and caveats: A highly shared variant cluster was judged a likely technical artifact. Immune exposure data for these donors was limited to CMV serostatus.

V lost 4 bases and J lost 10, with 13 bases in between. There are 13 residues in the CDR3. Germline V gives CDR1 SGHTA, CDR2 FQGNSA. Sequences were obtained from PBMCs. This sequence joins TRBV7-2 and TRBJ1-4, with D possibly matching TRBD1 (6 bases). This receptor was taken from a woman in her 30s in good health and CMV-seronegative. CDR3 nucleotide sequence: TGTGCCAGCAGCTCGCAGGAAGGGGGAAAACTGTTTTTT. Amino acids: CASSSQEGGKLFF.